Below are 26 T cell receptor beta chains sequenced from a single sample in a study of blood T cell repertoires in COVID-19. TCRdb's table, derived via immunoSEQ multiplex PCR, lists solely in-frame clones and lacks some. The repertoire holds around 260,000 clones, with around 83% as singletons. The sample comprised peripheral blood. The receptors here all came from a man in his late teens or twenties with active or convalescent COVID-19.

This sequence joins TRBV18 and TRBJ2-3, with D hard to call. The CDR3 has 13 residues. Trimming stripped 5 bases from V and 4 bases from J, with 10 bases between. CDR1 and CDR2 (germline): KGHSH, LQKENI. The chain's CDR3 is CASSGPAPDTQYF. The DNA of the CDR3 is TGTGCCAGCTCAGGTCCAGCGCCAGATACGCAGTATTTT.

The CDR3 loop reads CASSLRESISGNTIYF. DNA for the CDR3: TGCGCCAGCAGCTTAAGAGAGAGCATCTCTGGAAACACCATATATTTT. The chain couples TRBV5-1 to TRBJ1-3; D is uncertain. Deletions cut 2 bases from V and 0 bases from J, with 12 bases between. Germline V lookup: CDR1 SGHRS, CDR2 YFSETQ. The CDR3 consists of 16 residues.

This chain uses TRBV7-2 with TRBJ2-7; a possible D gene is TRBD2 (6 bases). This CDR3 is built from 13 residues. The V gene's germline CDR1 is SGHTA and CDR2 FQGNSA. Deletions cut 1 base from V and 3 bases from J, with 7 bases between. The CDR3: CASSLGTIYEQYF. CDR3 DNA sequence: TGTGCCAGCAGCTTAGGGACTATCTACGAGCAGTACTTC.

This chain joins TRBV19 and TRBJ1-4; D gene ambiguous. Looked up from germline, CDR1 is LNHDA and CDR2 is SQIVND (reference sequence). The CDR3 consists of 16 residues. Trimming left V 6 bases short and J 8 bases short, with 22 bases between. CDR3 sequence reads: CASSQRTSSRYEKLFF. The DNA for the CDR3 is TGTGCCAGTAGCCAACGGACTTCCAGTCGGTACGAAAAACTGTTTTTT.

This clone was counted between two and nine times. The chain combines TRBV19 with TRBJ1-3; no firm D call. The CDR3 is 15 residues long. Between the trimmed V and J ends, which lost 8 bases and 0 bases, there was a span of 14 bases. Germline V gene sequence: CDR1 LNHDA, CDR2 SQIVND (reference sequence). The CDR3 nucleotides read TGTGCCAGTTCTTCAGGAACCGACTCTGGAAACACCATATATTTT. It specifies CASSSGTDSGNTIYF.

This clone was recorded a few times. The chain links TRBV6-5 to TRBJ2-7; a possible D gene is TRBD2 (5 bases). The ends were cut back, 7 bases at V and 0 bases at J, with 10 bases in the middle. The CDR3 runs 13 residues. Germline assignment: CDR1 MNHEY and CDR2 SVGAGI. The CDR3 DNA reads as TGTGCCAGCACTCGTGGGAGCTCCTACGAGCAGTACTTC. Translating gives CASTRGSSYEQYF.

V is TRBV6-1 and J is TRBJ2-3, with TRBD2 as a possible D gene (6 bases). The V end lost 0 bases, the J end lost 5 bases, and 6 bases lay between the germline ends. Per the germline V gene, CDR1 is MNHNS and CDR2 is SASEGT. The CDR3 loop spans 13 amino acids. This chain's CDR3 is CASSEARGDTQYF. The CDR3 coding sequence is TGTGCCAGCAGTGAAGCGCGGGGAGATACGCAGTATTTT.

This clone was observed once. The chain employs TRBV11-2 and TRBJ2-5; 9 bases align to TRBD2. Germline lookup yields CDR1 SGHAT and CDR2 FQNNGV. CDR3 length equals 14 residues. Losses at the gene ends were 5 bases for V and 3 bases for J; bases not matched to a gene: 4. The CDR3 nucleotides read TGTGCCAGCAGCCCTCGACTAGCGGAAGAGACCCAGTACTTC. Its translation is CASSPRLAEETQYF.

The V call is TRBV25-1, the J call TRBJ1-2; 10 bases map to TRBD1. CDR3 length: 15 residues. Trimming removed 1 base from V and 8 bases from J; junction bases left unmatched: 7. CDR1 and CDR2 (germline): MGHDK, SYGVNS. The CDR3: CASSELSGTGEGYTF. CDR3 in DNA: TGTGCCAGCAGTGAATTATCCGGGACAGGGGAAGGCTACACCTTC.

This sequence joins TRBV7-2 and TRBJ1-5; TRBD1 is a possible D gene (5 bases). This CDR3 has 15 residues. Germline lookup yields CDR1 SGHTA and CDR2 FQGNSA. The V gene lost 5 bases and the J gene lost 7 bases, with 18 bases spanning the gap. The CDR3 coding sequence is TGTGCCAGCAGCCTAGTGGTTGGCGGGGGGCAGCCCCAGCATTTT. The encoded protein is CASSLVVGGGQPQHF.

The chain joins TRBV4-2 to TRBJ2-7; no definite D call. Deletions cut 0 bases from V and 2 bases from J, with 11 bases between. This CDR3 region has 15 residues. Germline CDR1 LGHNA, CDR2 YNFKEQ. The CDR3 sequence is CASSQEGAYPYEQYF. The CDR3 coding sequence is TGTGCCAGCAGCCAAGAAGGAGCTTACCCCTACGAGCAGTACTTC.

The chain is built from TRBV6-5 and TRBJ2-1, with 7 bases that match TRBD1. The germline CDR1 and CDR2 sequences are MNHEY and SVGAGI. With V trimmed by 8 bases and J by 7 bases, 8 bases remained unmatched. The CDR3 runs 13 residues. CDR3 residues: CASEENRGNEQFF. DNA for the CDR3: TGTGCCAGCGAAGAAAACAGGGGTAATGAGCAGTTCTTC.

J is TRBJ1-4 and V is TRBV28; D might be TRBD1 (5 bases). Germline CDR1 and CDR2: MDHEN and SYDVKM. The V end was cut by 5 bases, the J end by 9 bases, with 16 bases between. The CDR3 is 14 amino acids. The CDR3 loop is CASSDSGGRKKLFF. The CDR3 DNA follows: TGTGCCAGCAGTGATTCCGGGGGTAGGAAAAAACTGTTTTTT. The variable domain in full, with the rest retrieved from reference TRBV28 and TRBJ1-4, is DVKVTQSSRYLVKRTGEKVFLECVQDMDHENMFWYRQDPGLGLRLIYFSYDVKMKEKGDIPEGYSVSREKKERFSLILESASTNQTSMYLCASSDSGGRKKLFFGSGTQLSVL.

The chain couples TRBV30 to TRBJ2-5; a possible D gene is TRBD2 (5 bases). The V gene's germline CDR1 is GTSNPN and CDR2 SVGIG (reference sequence). The V end lost 5 bases, the J end lost 7 bases, and 11 bases lay between the germline ends. This CDR3 contains 11 residues. CDR3 region: CAWEMAGTQYF. The CDR3 DNA is TGTGCCTGGGAGATGGCGGGGACCCAGTACTTC.

The V call is TRBV6-5, the J call TRBJ2-3; 10 nucleotides align to TRBD2. With V trimmed by 11 bases and J by 0 bases, 8 bases remained unmatched. Per germline, CDR1 MNHEY and CDR2 SVGAGI. The CDR3 is 15 residues long. The CDR3 sequence: CASAASGGSTDTQYF. The CDR3 DNA reads as TGTGCCTCGGCGGCTAGCGGGGGTAGCACAGATACGCAGTATTTT.

The chain has TRBV3-1 (or the pseudogene TRBV3-2) and TRBJ2-1; the D gene is possibly TRBD2 (5 bases). The CDR3 totals 17 residues. V lost 4 bases, J lost 5 bases, and 21 bases lay in between. Germline V gives CDR1 LGHDT, CDR2 YNNKEL (reference sequence). This chain's CDR3 is CASSPPSPSNMNNEQFF. The CDR3 region has the DNA TGTGCCAGCAGCCCCCCTAGCCCCTCGAACATGAACAATGAGCAGTTCTTC.

The chain has TRBV9 and TRBJ2-7; D perhaps matches TRBD2 (5 bases). This CDR3 has 16 residues. V dropped 0 bases and J dropped 1 base, with 14 bases sitting between them. The germline gives CDR1 SGDLS, CDR2 YYNGEE. The CDR3 DNA reads TGTGCCAGCAGCGTAGCTGCGTTTGGCGGGTCCTACGAGCAGTACTTC. The encoded protein is CASSVAAFGGSYEQYF.

V is TRBV6-1 and J is TRBJ2-4; 8 bases map to TRBD2. In germline, CDR1 is MNHNS, CDR2 SASEGT. Trimming cost V 1 base and J 1 base; bases outside gene matches: 9. The CDR3 is 18 residues long. The CDR3 is CASSEELAGIEAKNIQYF. The DNA of the CDR3 is TGTGCCAGCAGTGAAGAGCTAGCGGGCATCGAGGCCAAAAACATTCAGTACTTC.

The rearrangement uses TRBV19 and TRBJ2-1, with TRBD2 identical over 7 bases. Losses at the gene ends were 2 bases for V and 7 bases for J; bases not matched to a gene: 8. The CDR3 covers 15 residues. Looked up from germline, CDR1 is LNHDA and CDR2 is SQIVND (reference sequence). CDR3 residues: CASSIPVGGRNEQFF. The CDR3 nucleotides read TGTGCCAGTAGTATACCCGTGGGAGGGAGGAATGAGCAGTTCTTC.

This sequence joins TRBV4-1 and TRBJ1-2; 9 bases are a match to TRBD1. Germline CDR1 is MGHRA and CDR2 is YSYEKL. V was clipped by 4 bases and J by 6 bases; unmatched bases: 12. This CDR3 contains 16 residues. CDR3 sequence reads: CASSRDRGFTGDGYTF. The CDR3 DNA reads TGCGCCAGCAGCCGAGACAGGGGGTTTACAGGGGATGGCTACACCTTC.

This chain links TRBV7-3 with TRBJ2-1; D is possibly TRBD2 (6 bases). The V end was cut by 4 bases, the J end by 0 bases, with 13 bases between. Germline V lookup: CDR1 SGHTA, CDR2 FQGTGA. The CDR3 is 16 residues long. The DNA for the CDR3 is TGTGCCAGCAGCTCCTCTAGCGATTCCTCCTACAATGAGCAGTTCTTC. Translating gives CASSSSSDSSYNEQFF.

V usage is TRBV4-2 and J usage is TRBJ2-2; possibly TRBD2 for D (5 bases). The CDR3 extends over 18 amino acids. The V end was cut by 4 bases, the J end by 0 bases, with 18 bases between. The germline CDR1 and CDR2 sequences are LGHNA and YNFKEQ. The CDR3 loop is CASSPLGNLASNTGELFF. The DNA for the CDR3 is TGTGCCAGCAGCCCGCTGGGTAATTTAGCGTCGAACACCGGGGAGCTGTTTTTT.

V is TRBV27 and J is TRBJ2-1; 7 bases align to TRBD2. Germline V gene sequence: CDR1 MNHEY, CDR2 SMNVEV (reference sequence). This CDR3 is 13 amino acids long. J was trimmed by 6 bases and V by 4 bases; bases with no gene match: 3. CDR3 DNA: TGTGCCAGCAGTTGGGGGGGAGCCAATGAGCAGTTCTTC. Translated, it gives CASSWGGANEQFF.

This chain links TRBV13 with TRBJ2-2, with 7 nucleotides matching TRBD1. Germline V gives CDR1 PRHDT, CDR2 FYEKMQ (reference sequence). This CDR3 region has 15 residues. V was clipped by 2 bases and J by 0 bases; unmatched bases: 0. The CDR3 DNA sequence: TGTGCCAGCAGCTTACAGGGGGCGAACACCGGGGAGCTGTTTTTT. As protein: CASSLQGANTGELFF. Filled out from reference TRBV13 and TRBJ2-2, the complete variable domain reads AAGVIQSPRHLIKEKRETATLKCYPIPRHDTVYWYQQGPGQDPQFLISFYEKMQSDKGSIPDRFSAQQFSDYHSELNMSSLELGDSALYFCASSLQGANTGELFFGEGSRLTVL.

The chain couples TRBV27 to TRBJ2-5; 8 nucleotides align to TRBD2. The junction had 8 bases not matched to a gene; V was cut back by 6 bases and J by 5 bases. Germline V lookup: CDR1 MNHEY, CDR2 SMNVEV (reference sequence). There are 14 residues in the CDR3. The CDR3 sequence: CASRTERGPETQYF. As DNA, the CDR3 is TGTGCCAGCAGAACGGAGCGGGGGCCGGAGACCCAGTACTTC.

The chain uses TRBV5-4 and TRBJ2-3, with TRBD1 matching 9 bases. The CDR3 covers 16 residues. Germline V lookup: CDR1 SGHNT, CDR2 YYREEE (reference sequence). With 6 bases clipped from V and 4 bases from J, the junction kept 12 bases outside the gene matches. As DNA, the CDR3 is TGTGCCAGCAACCTTGGGGGGGGACAGGGACCAGATACGCAGTATTTT. The encoded protein is CASNLGGGQGPDTQYF.